Given below is one T cell receptor (beta chain) in context. Its specificity is not known. CDR1 and CDR2 (germline): SEHNR, FQNEAQ (reference sequence). The V gene lost 1 base and the J gene lost 2 bases, with 8 bases spanning the gap. CDR3 length: 14 residues. The sample comes from a study of T cell responses to AZD1222 COVID-19 vaccine. Study-wide findings and caveats: Of spike-specific TCRs, nearly half reportedly target regions left unmutated in variants. The breadth and depth of Spike-specific TCRs increased once two AZD1222 doses had been given. White British ancestry dominated among donors, who included more females, and clonal diversity was possibly underestimated. Repertoires were obtained only post-peak T cell response.

Data came from immunoSEQ multiplex PCR; TCRdb stores just in-frame clones and leaves some out. Of about 85,000 clones in the sample, 88% were seen once. This specimen consisted of peripheral blood, obtained on day 0 of MenACWY control vaccination. This TCR was sampled from an adult in good health. V gene TRBV7-9 combines with J gene TRBJ1-2; D possibly corresponds to TRBD1 (6 bases). CDR3 amino acids: CASSLGTENYGYTF. In DNA form, the CDR3 reads TGTGCCAGCAGCTTAGGGACAGAAAACTATGGCTACACCTTC.